This TCR beta chain was documented in a study of CD8 T cells in ankylosing spondylitis. TCRdb re-called the 5' RACE reads with MiXCR, one entry per CDR3 protein. The sample lists about 340,000 distinct CDR3 sequences, around 20% seen once, with under 15% in the top ten. The table lists this clonotype with a few counts. Its target is unknown. The study's findings and limits: Ankylosing spondylitis blood seemed to carry a telltale TCR beta motif made of roughly 8 highly homologous variants. Existing reports had already noted some motif variants in reactive arthritis synovial fluid and blood. Matched synovial fluid from ankylosing spondylitis patients was reported to be enriched for disease-linked clones.

This CDR3 is 15 amino acids long. Germline V gene lookup returns CDR1 MNHEY and CDR2 SVGAGI. V gave up 2 bases and J gave up 4 bases; unmatched junction bases: 5. Sequencing was carried out using blood, either unsorted or a sorted T cell fraction (not recorded which). The chain employs TRBV6-5 and TRBJ2-5; 9 nucleotides match TRBD2. The sequence derives from a male donor with ankylosing spondylitis or in good health (not recorded which). The DNA of the CDR3 is TGTGCCAGCAGTTACAGCGGGGGGCGAGGAGAGACCCAGTACTTC. Its protein is CASSYSGGRGETQYF.